This T cell receptor (beta chain) appears in the sequencing data of a study of cytomegalovirus exposure and HLA in healthy donors. Regarding the study as a whole: The only immune exposure information that was available was CMV serostatus.

A note on this clone: Its antigen is as yet unknown.

Trimming removed 6 bases at V and 3 bases at J, with 18 bases between. This CDR3 spans 15 amino acids. Per the germline V gene, CDR1 is SGHKS and CDR2 is YYEKEE (reference sequence). The PCR contained 60 Vbeta and 13 Jbeta primers. The protocol was immunoSEQ multiplex PCR, while the TCRdb copy is restricted to in-frame clones and leaves out a portion. This sample has about 89,000 clones; roughly 66% occur once, and the top ten carry 2% to 2.5%. The genes are TRBV5-5 and TRBJ1-1, with D perhaps matching TRBD1 (6 bases). The sample consisted of PBMCs. The sequence came from a man aged 25 to 40 in good health and CMV-seronegative. The CDR3 reads CASIRVAGADTEAFF. The CDR3 region has the DNA TGTGCCAGCATCCGGGTGGCAGGGGCGGACACTGAAGCTTTCTTT.